One sample yielded the 19 T cell receptor beta chains listed below, sequenced in a study of CD4 and CD8 cells across lung adenocarcinoma regions. TCRdb redid the calling of the PCR reads with MiXCR, one entry per CDR3 protein. The sample carries over 20,000 distinct CDR3 sequences, around half recorded once. Sequenced input: CD8+ T cells from the center of a lung tumor. The receptors here all came from a female donor with lung adenocarcinoma. The CD4 and CD8 labels of this study may be unreliable.

In its sample, this clonotype is medium-sized. CDR3 residues: CASSGDMRTNVLTF. DNA for the CDR3: TGTGCCAGCAGCGGGGACATGAGGACCAACGTCCTGACTTTC. This chain uses TRBV6-1 with TRBJ2-6; weak D call: TRBD1 (6 bases). The germline V and J ends were trimmed by 6 bases and 8 bases, with 14 bases remaining between them. Germline V CDR1 and CDR2: MNHNS, SASEGT. CDR3 size: 14 residues.

This chain links TRBV27 with TRBJ2-2, with D possibly being TRBD1 (6 bases). The J call may not be correct, given that the DNA end is closer to TRBJ2-3. The CDR3 runs to 14 residues. Germline V CDR1 and CDR2: MNHEY, SMNVEV (reference sequence). CDR3 protein: CASRQGRGTDEQYF. DNA for the CDR3: TGTGCCAGCAGACAGGGTCGGGGCACCGATGAGCAGTATTTT.

As concerns this clonotype: An end of the junction differs from the germline gene, which may be a read error. The V call is TRBV27, the J call TRBJ2-3; D is unresolved. The CDR3 is 11 amino acids. CDR1 is MNHEY, CDR2 SMNVEV, per germline (reference sequence). The CDR3: CAGRAQDTQYF. The CDR3 DNA sequence: TGTGCGGGCCGTGCTCAAGATACGCAGTACTTT.

This chain joins TRBV27 and TRBJ2-1; D gene uncertain. This CDR3 region has 14 residues. V lost 5 bases and J lost 6, with 14 bases in between. The germline V gene has CDR1 MNHEY and CDR2 SMNVEV (reference sequence). The CDR3 sequence: CASSLRPSGNEQFF. CDR3 coding DNA: TGTGCCAGCAGTCTCCGTCCCTCGGGCAATGAGCAGTTCTTC.

Ten or more counts support this clonotype. The rearrangement uses TRBV6-1 and TRBJ1-5, with D maybe TRBD1 (5 bases). The CDR3 is 16 amino acids. Germline V gene lookup returns CDR1 MNHNS and CDR2 SASEGT. Trimming took 4 bases from V and 5 from J, leaving 18 bases between them. The CDR3 is CASSGLDRGAHQPQHF. CDR3 nucleotide sequence: TGTGCCAGCAGTGGGCTCGACCGGGGCGCACATCAGCCCCAGCATTTT.

This clonotype turned up a few times. This chain joins TRBV20-1 and TRBJ1-1, with 9 bases aligning to TRBD1. V dropped 5 bases and J dropped 8; count of bases not matched to a gene: 9. Germline values: CDR1 DFQATT, CDR2 SNEGSKA (reference sequence). This CDR3 has 13 amino acids. The CDR3 nucleotides read TGCAGTGCTCGCCGGGACAGGGCACGGGAAGCTTTCTTT. Protein sequence: CSARRDRAREAFF.

The chain uses TRBV27 and TRBJ2-2, with 13 bases matching TRBD2. Germline trimming cut 10 bases from V and 16 bases from J; bases unmatched to any gene: 24. CDR3 length: 17 residues. Germline loops: CDR1 MNHEY, CDR2 SMNVEV (reference sequence). The CDR3 nucleotides are TGTGCCACCCGGCGGGGACTAGCGGGGACGAACACCGGGACGCAGTTTTTT. This translates into CATRRGLAGTNTGTQFF.

The rearrangement joins TRBV6-1 to TRBJ2-7; tentatively, D is TRBD1 (5 bases). The CDR3 consists of 12 residues. Germline lookup yields CDR1 MNHNS and CDR2 SASEGT. V lost 3 bases, J lost 6 bases, and 9 bases lay in between. The CDR3 DNA follows: TGTGCCAGCAGTGACCAGGGTCTCGAGCAGTACTTC. Amino acid sequence: CASSDQGLEQYF.

In its sample, this clonotype was seen a few times. This rearrangement joins TRBV27 to TRBJ2-1; perhaps TRBD1 as D (6 bases). The CDR3 has 13 residues. V was clipped by 2 bases and J by 5 bases, with 7 bases between them. Germline CDR1 is MNHEY and CDR2 is SMNVEV (reference sequence). The CDR3 loop reads CASSLGTNNEQFF. The CDR3 DNA follows: TGTGCCAGCAGTTTAGGGACAAACAATGAGCAGTTCTTC.

The chain combines TRBV4-1 with TRBJ2-4; a possible D gene is TRBD1 (8 bases). The CDR3 loop spans 15 amino acids. The V gene's germline CDR1 is MGHRA and CDR2 YSYEKL. V lost 0 bases to trimming and J lost 7 bases, with 13 bases between them. The CDR3 loop is CASSQDDRGGNIQYF. Here the CDR3 DNA reads TGCGCCAGCAGCCAAGATGACAGGGGAGGGAACATTCAGTACTTC.

V is TRBV6-1 and J is TRBJ2-1; a weak D match, TRBD2 (7 bases). The CDR3 is 16 residues long. V was clipped by 0 bases and J by 5 bases, with 14 bases between them. Germline CDR1 is MNHNS and CDR2 is SASEGT. CDR3 sequence (DNA): TGTGCCAGCAGTGAAGCGGGGGCGGGAGCAAACAATGAGCAGTTCTTC. Amino acid sequence: CASSEAGAGANNEQFF.

The CDR3 region has the DNA TGCGCCAGCAGTCCGGGACTAGCGGGAGCTGAGCAGTTCTTC. This translates into CASSPGLAGAEQFF. This chain links TRBV10-1 with TRBJ2-1, with 14 bases matching TRBD2. The CDR3 is made up of 14 amino acids. J lost 9 bases, V lost 5 bases, and 3 bases had no gene match. Germline CDR1 and CDR2: WNHNN and SYGVQD (reference sequence).

The chain joins TRBV6-1 to TRBJ2-1; tentative D call: TRBD2 (6 bases). With 2 bases removed from V and 0 bases from J, the gap between germline ends came to 17 bases. CDR1 is MNHNS and CDR2 is SASEGT in the germline V gene. The length of the CDR3 is 18 residues. For the CDR3, the DNA is TGTGCCAGCAGTGAATACGCTGAGCGGGCAAGCTCCTACAATGAGCAGTTCTTC. Its translation: CASSEYAERASSYNEQFF.

This chain uses TRBV27 with TRBJ2-4, with TRBD1 matching 7 bases. Germline-derived CDR1 and CDR2 are MNHEY and SMNVEV (reference sequence). V lost 7 bases and J lost 8; bases outside the gene matches: 17. The CDR3 runs 16 residues. The CDR3 DNA follows: TGTGCCAGCACGGGGCAAGGGGGCTCTAACCAAGACATTCAGTACTTC. It encodes CASTGQGGSNQDIQYF.

This chain uses TRBV28 with TRBJ2-4; perhaps TRBD2 as D (6 bases). Germline assignment: CDR1 MDHEN and CDR2 SYDVKM. Trimming took 2 bases from V and 2 from J, leaving 13 bases between them. This CDR3 spans 16 amino acids. The CDR3 nucleotides are TGTGCCAGCAGTTTAGTCGGGGGTCGGACCAAAAACATTCAGTACTTC. Translation gives CASSLVGGRTKNIQYF.

By share, this clonotype counts as medium-sized (0.01 to 0.1%). The V call is TRBV10-2, the J call TRBJ2-1; TRBD1 might be the D (6 bases). The DNA end lines up better with TRBJ2-7; the J call may be wrong. The germline V gene has CDR1 WSHSY and CDR2 SAAADI. The CDR3 contains 12 residues. DNA for the CDR3: TGCGCCAGCAGAGGGACCAGGGGCGAGCAGTACTTC. Encoded protein: CASRGTRGEQYF.

The chain carries TRBV28 and TRBJ2-3, with 14 bases that match TRBD2. The CDR3 covers 16 residues. Germline CDR1 reads MDHEN; CDR2 reads SYDVKM. The junction had 7 bases not matched to a gene; V was cut back by 8 bases and J by 3 bases. CDR3 region: CASCGTSGRDTDTQYF. The CDR3 nucleotides read TGTGCCAGCTGTGGGACTAGCGGGAGAGATACAGATACGCAGTATTTT. Together with reference TRBV28 and TRBJ2-3, the CDR3 gives the full variable domain: DVKVTQSSRYLVKRTGEKVFLECVQDMDHENMFWYRQDPGLGLRLIYFSYDVKMKEKGDIPEGYSVSREKKERFSLILESASTNQTSMYLCASCGTSGRDTDTQYFGPGTRLTVL.

This chain connects TRBV7-2 to TRBJ2-3; 9 nucleotides agree with TRBD2. The J segment lost 9 bases and the V segment lost 3 bases, leaving 13 bases of the junction unmatched. Germline V CDR1 and CDR2: SGHTA, FQGNSA. The CDR3 spans 16 residues. The CDR3 DNA reads TGTGCCAGCAGCTTTCTAGCGGGGCTCACGGGAGGCACGCAGTATTTT. This codes for CASSFLAGLTGGTQYF.

There are a few counts of this clonotype. This rearrangement joins TRBV10-3 to TRBJ2-1, with D maybe TRBD2 (7 bases). CDR3 length: 14 amino acids. The V and J ends lost 10 bases and 7 bases respectively, with 20 bases between them. In germline, CDR1 is ENHRY, CDR2 SYGVKD. CDR3 in DNA: TGTGCCACTGGTTTGAGGGGGGGTTTAAATGAGCAGTTCTTC. This sequence encodes CATGLRGGLNEQFF.